The 8 T cell receptor beta chains listed next were all sequenced from one sample in a study of blood T cell repertoires in COVID-19. Only in-frame clones appear in the TCRdb table, and some are missing; sequencing was by immunoSEQ multiplex PCR. The sample holds about 150,000 clones, approximately 84% seen once. The source material was peripheral blood. The receptors stem from an elderly woman with acute or convalescent COVID-19.

This clone appeared a single time. The chain combines TRBV7-9 with TRBJ2-3, with a weak D call TRBD2 (6 bases). Germline CDR1 is SEHNR and CDR2 is FQNEAQ (reference sequence). This CDR3 spans 18 amino acids. V shed 7 bases and J shed 5 bases, with 28 bases lying between them. CDR3 region: CASNPEQEIGREVDTQYF. CDR3 nucleotides: TGTGCCAGCAACCCTGAACAAGAAATTGGTAGGGAGGTAGATACGCAGTATTTT.

In this sample, this clone turned up once. This chain joins TRBV27 and TRBJ1-2; 10 bases are a match to TRBD1. Germline V lookup: CDR1 MNHEY, CDR2 SMNVEV (reference sequence). The CDR3 has 15 amino acids. Germline trimming cut 5 bases from V and 7 bases from J; bases unmatched to any gene: 10. CDR3 bases: TGTGCCAGCAGTCCCTCCCGGACAGGGGGAATTGGCTACACCTTC. Residues: CASSPSRTGGIGYTF.

This clone was recorded only once. The chain is built from TRBV27 and TRBJ1-1; the D gene is possibly TRBD1 (5 bases). The ends were cut back, 5 bases at V and 0 bases at J, with 13 bases in the middle. This CDR3 is 15 amino acids long. Germline CDR1 MNHEY, CDR2 SMNVEV (reference sequence). CDR3: CASSKDSRLNTEAFF. The CDR3 DNA sequence: TGTGCCAGCAGTAAAGACAGCCGCTTGAACACTGAAGCTTTCTTT.

The chain employs TRBV5-6 and TRBJ2-3; D gene uncertain. Trimming stripped 0 bases from V and 6 bases from J, with 5 bases between. The CDR3 spans 12 residues. In germline, CDR1 is SGHDT, CDR2 YYEEEE. CDR3 in DNA: TGTGCCAGCAGCTTGGTCAGGGATACGCAGTATTTT. Translated, it gives CASSLVRDTQYF.

This clone appeared a few times. The CDR3 region is CASSLHPAGINQPQHF. The CDR3, as DNA: TGTGCCAGCAGTCTACACCCCGCAGGGATCAATCAGCCCCAGCATTTT. The rearrangement joins TRBV28 to TRBJ1-5; D may be TRBD1 (5 bases). The V gene lost 5 bases and the J gene lost 3 bases, with 17 bases spanning the gap. Germline lookup yields CDR1 MDHEN and CDR2 SYDVKM. CDR3 length equals 16 residues.

The V and J genes are TRBV27 and TRBJ2-7; 8 nucleotides match TRBD1. With 5 bases clipped from V and 3 bases from J, the junction kept 3 bases outside the gene matches. The CDR3 spans 13 residues. Germline V gene data show CDR1 as MNHEY and CDR2 as SMNVEV (reference sequence). This CDR3 reads CASSPDRDYEQYF. The CDR3 DNA follows: TGTGCCAGCAGTCCGGACAGGGACTACGAGCAGTACTTC.

This clone was counted only a few times. The chain recombines TRBV6-5 with TRBJ2-7, with D perhaps matching TRBD1 (6 bases). The CDR3 length is 15 residues. Germline CDR1 MNHEY, CDR2 SVGAGI. V dropped 0 bases and J dropped 3 bases, with 12 bases sitting between them. The CDR3 DNA reads TGTGCCAGCAGTTACTCCGGGACAACGGTCTACGAGCAGTACTTC. The encoded protein is CASSYSGTTVYEQYF.

V gene TRBV5-1 combines with J gene TRBJ2-1; 7 positions agree with TRBD2. The V segment lost 0 bases and the J segment 6 bases; nucleotides outside the gene matches: 6. CDR1 and CDR2 (germline): SGHRS, YFSETQ. CDR3 length: 15 residues. The CDR3 sequence: CASSLVSGGPNEQFF. The DNA for the CDR3 is TGCGCCAGCAGCTTGGTCTCGGGAGGACCCAATGAGCAGTTCTTC.